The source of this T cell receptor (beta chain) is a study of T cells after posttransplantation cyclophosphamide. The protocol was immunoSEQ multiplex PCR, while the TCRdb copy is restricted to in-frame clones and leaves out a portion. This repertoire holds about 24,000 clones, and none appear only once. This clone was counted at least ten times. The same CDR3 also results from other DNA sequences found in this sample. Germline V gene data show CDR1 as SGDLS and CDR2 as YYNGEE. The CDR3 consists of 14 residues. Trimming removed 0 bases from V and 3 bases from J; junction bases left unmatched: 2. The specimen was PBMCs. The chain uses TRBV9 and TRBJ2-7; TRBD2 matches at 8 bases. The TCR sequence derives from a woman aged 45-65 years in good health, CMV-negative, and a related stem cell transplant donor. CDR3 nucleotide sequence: TGTGCCAGCAGCGTAGGACTAGCGAGCTACGAGCAGTACTTC. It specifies CASSVGLASYEQYF.